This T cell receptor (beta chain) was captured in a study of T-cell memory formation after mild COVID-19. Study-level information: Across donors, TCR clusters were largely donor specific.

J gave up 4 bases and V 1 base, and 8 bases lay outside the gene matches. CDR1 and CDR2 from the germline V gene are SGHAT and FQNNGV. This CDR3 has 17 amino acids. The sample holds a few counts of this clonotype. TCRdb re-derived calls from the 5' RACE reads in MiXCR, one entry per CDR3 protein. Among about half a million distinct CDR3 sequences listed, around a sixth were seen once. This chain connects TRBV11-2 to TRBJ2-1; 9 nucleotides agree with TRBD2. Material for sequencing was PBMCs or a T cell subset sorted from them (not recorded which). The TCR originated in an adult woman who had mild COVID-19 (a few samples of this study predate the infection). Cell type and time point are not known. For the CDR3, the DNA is TGTGCCAGCAGCTTAGTTTATGGCGGGAGGGAGTACAATGAGCAGTTCTTC. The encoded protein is CASSLVYGGREYNEQFF.